The present TCR beta chain was sequenced within a study of technical replicates of blood from a handful of donors. The length of the CDR3 is 18 residues. Trimming removed 4 bases from V and 1 base from J; junction bases left unmatched: 12. Looked up from germline, CDR1 is SGHRS and CDR2 is YFSETQ. Only in-frame clones appear in the TCRdb table, and some are missing; sequencing was by immunoSEQ multiplex PCR. The repertoire holds about 70,000 clones, with almost 98% as singletons. This clonotype was sampled from a human donor in good health. The sample comprised T cells isolated from PBMCs. The chain employs TRBV5-1 and TRBJ1-3, with 9 bases identical to TRBD1. The CDR3, as DNA: TGCGCCAGCAGCCTACAGGGGGCCCAGACTCATTCTGGAAACACCATATATTTT. Amino acids: CASSLQGAQTHSGNTIYF.